This T cell receptor beta chain was obtained from a study of response to subunit inactivated influenza vaccine. The study, taken as a whole, reports: It was the authors' suggestion that each seasonal influenza vaccination recruits few new T cells.

Each CDR3 protein gets one entry after TCRdb re-called the RT-PCR reads with MiXCR. This sample has 700,000 to 800,000 distinct CDR3 sequences, with 15% to 20% found just once. This CDR3 region has 13 residues. The V end was cut by 6 bases, the J end by 4 bases, with 12 bases between. The sample holds one count of this clonotype. Its antigen remains unknown. Here the sequenced sample was PBMCs from blood, taken 5 to 6 days after vaccination. The gene calls are TRBV12-3 or TRBV12-4 and TRBJ1-2, with TRBD1 as a possible D gene (6 bases). This receptor was taken from a man in his fifties who received an inactivated influenza vaccine. The CDR3 DNA reads TGTGCCAGCAGGTCAGGGGCCTTCTATGGCTACACCTTC. Translation gives CASRSGAFYGYTF.